Presented here are 15 T cell receptor beta chains from one specimen sequenced in a study of tumor and adjacent non-tumor tissue in lung cancer. The template was RNA from unsorted bulk tissue. This non-tumor lung sample came from over 3 cm beyond the tumor edge. TCRbeta libraries were built with three rounds of nested PCR, modified from ARM-PCR. TCRdb itself ran the multiplex PCR reads through MiXCR, one entry per CDR3 protein. The sample comprises tens of thousands of distinct CDR3 sequences, roughly 80% of which are singletons, and 51% rests with the top ten. Material: distant non-tumor lung tissue. These receptors were obtained from a man aged 60-69 years with non-small cell lung cancer.

This clonotype was detected only once. This chain joins TRBV11-3 and TRBJ2-1, with D perhaps matching TRBD2 (6 bases). The CDR3 length is 13 residues. Germline-derived CDR1 and CDR2 are SGHNT and YENEEA. Between the trimmed V and J ends, which lost 3 bases and 11 bases, there was a span of 14 bases. The CDR3 DNA reads TGTGCCAGCAGCTTCGGGAGAGCCAGTAAGCAGTTCTTC. Translated, it gives CASSFGRASKQFF.

Comments on this clonotype: The junction shows a germline mismatch at one end, possibly a read error. The J gene is TRBJ1-3, the V gene TRBV20-1; tentative D call: TRBD1 (6 bases). CDR3 length: 14 amino acids. Germline lookup yields CDR1 DFQATT and CDR2 SNEGSKA (reference sequence). CDR3 sequence (DNA): TGCAGTGCCAACGCAGTGGGAGGGGACATCACCATATGTTTT. The encoded protein is CSANAVGGDITICF.

This clonotype has a handful of counts. Sequence at one end of the junction differs from germline and may be a read error. The gene calls are TRBV6-5 and TRBJ2-6; 7 bases fit TRBD2. The CDR3 length is 17 residues. Germline-derived CDR1 and CDR2 are MNHEY and SVGAGI. The CDR3 spells CASSIAGASSGANVLTF. CDR3 nucleotide sequence: TGTGCCAGCAGCATAGCGGGTGCCAGCTCTGGGGCCAACGTACTGACTTTC.

About this clonotype itself: This CDR3 fails to terminate in the conserved phenylalanine or tryptophan, so it likely reflects a read error. The V and J genes are TRBV6-2 or TRBV6-3 and TRBJ2-1, with D possibly TRBD1 on 5 matching bases. The CDR3 length is 14 residues. Germline V gene data show CDR1 as MNHEY and CDR2 as SVGEGT. Trimming cost V 10 bases and J 6 bases, with 19 bases left between them. CDR3 region: CATTDPTVRNEQFS. The CDR3 DNA reads as TGTGCCACCACCGACCCGACAGTCCGCAATGAGCAGTTCTCC.

To note about this clonotype: A read error may produce the germline difference seen at one junction end. The V gene is TRBV6-6, the J gene TRBJ2-1; 10 bases are a match to TRBD2. This CDR3 is 15 amino acids long. The germline V gene has CDR1 MNHNY and CDR2 SVGAGI (reference sequence). The DNA of the CDR3 is TGTGTCAGCAGTTCGACTAGCGGGCCGAACAATGAGCAATTCTTC. Translated: CVSSSTSGPNNEQFF.

About this clonotype: Because it lacks the conserved phenylalanine or tryptophan at the end, this CDR3 is likely a read error. V gene TRBV12-3 or TRBV12-4 combines with J gene TRBJ1-1; D is perhaps TRBD1 (6 bases). V was trimmed by 3 bases and J by 10 bases, leaving 12 bases between them. This CDR3 region has 12 residues. The CDR3 sequence: CASSFHDRRAFY. The DNA of the CDR3 is TGTGCCAGCAGTTTCCACGACAGGAGAGCTTTCTAT.

Comments on this clonotype: One end of the junction does not line up with germline, which may come from a read error. This chain uses TRBV6-5 with TRBJ2-5; 10 nucleotides agree with TRBD1. There are 15 residues in the CDR3. Germline values: CDR1 MNHEY, CDR2 SVGAGI. The CDR3 region has the DNA TGTGCCAGCAATTACGGGACAGGGGCAAGAGAGACCCAGTACTTC. As protein: CASNYGTGARETQYF.

Comments on this clonotype: This is likely a read error, given that the CDR3 carries no conserved phenylalanine or tryptophan at its end. In nucleotides, the CDR3 is TGCGGTGCTCAGGGGGGAATGGATTACAATGAGCAGTTCTTA. As protein: CGAQGGMDYNEQFL. V and J are TRBV20-1 and TRBJ2-1; possibly TRBD1 for D (7 bases). The CDR3 covers 14 residues. The germline CDR1 and CDR2 sequences are DFQATT and SNEGSKA (reference sequence).

This clonotype was seen many times. V usage is TRBV6-2 or TRBV6-3 and J usage is TRBJ1-5; D gene uncertain. Deletions cut 2 bases from V and 2 bases from J, with 10 bases between. The germline gives CDR1 MNHEY, CDR2 SVGEGT. This CDR3 is built from 15 residues. CDR3 in amino acids: CASSYHRTGNQPQHF. Here the CDR3 DNA reads TGTGCCAGCAGTTACCACCGAACCGGCAATCAGCCCCAGCATTTT.

Note on this clonotype: This may be a read error, as it is one base from a much larger clone. The chain joins TRBV20-1 to TRBJ2-5, with 11 bases identical to TRBD2. CDR1 DFQATT and CDR2 SNEGSKA come from the germline V gene (reference sequence). The CDR3 loop spans 15 amino acids. V shed 2 bases and J 5 bases; nucleotides not matched to a gene: 7. CDR3 amino acids: CSARRASGGMETQYF. The CDR3 DNA is TGCAGTGCTAGAAGGGCTAGCGGGGGGATGGAGACCCAGTACTTC.

In regard to this clonotype: Given the absence of the conserved phenylalanine or tryptophan at the CDR3 end, a read error is likely. The chain links TRBV29-1 to TRBJ2-5; 10 positions match TRBD2. Trimming removed 1 base from V and 2 bases from J; junction bases left unmatched: 7. Germline-derived CDR1 and CDR2 are SQVTM and ANQGSEA. The CDR3 sequence is 16 residues long. This chain's CDR3 is CSVEATSGRIQETQYI. The CDR3 DNA is TGCAGCGTTGAAGCGACTAGCGGGCGCATTCAAGAGACCCAGTACATC.

Notes on this clonotype: A junction boundary mismatches the germline segment, possibly from a read error. The gene calls are TRBV11-3 and TRBJ2-1; possibly TRBD2 for D (6 bases). The CDR3 contains 14 residues. Germline CDR1 SGHNT, CDR2 YENEEA. CDR3 loop: CASRLVAPPSEQFF. CDR3 DNA sequence: TGTGCCAGCAGATTAGTTGCACCCCCTAGCGAGCAGTTCTTT.

The V gene is TRBV6-5, the J gene TRBJ1-4; possibly TRBD1 for D (5 bases). Trimming removed 4 bases from V and 9 bases from J, with 21 bases in between. CDR1 and CDR2 (germline): MNHEY, SVGAGI. CDR3 length equals 16 residues. The CDR3 nucleotides are TGTGCCAGCAGTTTCCCAAGGGGAGATCAGGGTCAAAAACTGTTTTTT. This sequence encodes CASSFPRGDQGQKLFF.

With regard to this clonotype: A much larger clone differs from this one at a single base, so this may be a read error. V gene TRBV6-5 combines with J gene TRBJ2-7, with 8 bases that match TRBD1. This CDR3 is 14 amino acids long. Germline V gene lookup returns CDR1 MNHEY and CDR2 SVGAGI. Germline trimming cut 7 bases from V and 7 bases from J; bases unmatched to any gene: 12. CDR3 sequence (DNA): TGTGCCAGCATAACGGGACAGGCAATGGGTGAGCAGTACTTC. Residues: CASITGQAMGEQYF.

This clonotype was seen only a few times. This sequence joins TRBV29-1 and TRBJ1-4; the D is unclear. Trimming left V 5 bases short and J 6 bases short, with 4 bases between. This CDR3 has 10 amino acids. Germline-derived CDR1 and CDR2 are SQVTM and ANQGSEA. CDR3 bases: TGCAGCGTTTTAGATGAAAAACTGTTTTTT. The encoded protein is CSVLDEKLFF.